This TCR beta chain is drawn from a study of blood T cell repertoires in COVID-19. Study overall: PBMCs, B-cell-depleted T cells, or T cells were the source of the cDNA or gDNA that made up the material.

The age range of participants was 18 to 89 years, with residence in roughly 25 US areas. Participants' reported clinical history set cohort assignment. The CDR3 length is 14 residues. V was shortened by 1 base and J by 4 bases, with 7 bases between the two germline ends. CDR1 SNHLY and CDR2 FYNNEI come from the germline V gene. The repertoire was sequenced with immunoSEQ multiplex PCR; TCRdb's copy has only in-frame clones and lacks some. Here the sample spans fewer than 500,000 clones, roughly nine tenths being singletons. The receptor's source is a woman younger than 35 with acute COVID-19. The chain has TRBV2 and TRBJ1-4; D unresolved. Specimen: PBMCs or T cells enriched from blood (not recorded which). The CDR3 DNA follows: TGTGCCAGCAGTGAAGAGGCGGTTAATGAAAAACTGTTTTTT. It codes for CASSEEAVNEKLFF.